Listed below are T cell receptor beta chains from one sample, sequenced in a study of follicular helper T cells after annual influenza vaccination. Profiling relied on immunoSEQ multiplex PCR, and the TCRdb table lists in-frame clones only, not all of them. Here the sample spans about 7,100 clones, roughly 78% being singletons. The specimen comprised CXCR5- memory CD4+ T cells sorted from blood, sampled 7 days after influenza vaccination. These receptors came from an adult who received the influenza vaccine. Both conserved end residues are part of each CDR3. Each record gives: CDR3 length, clone size, D gene, J gene, V gene, CDR3 DNA, CDR3 protein. A D gene is named only where the DNA matches it firmly. A clone size is listed for some rows: how often the clone was seen (once, few, many), or a class if it is expanded.

CDR3 length: 15; clone size: -; D gene: -; J gene: TRBJ2-5; V gene: TRBV30; CDR3 DNA: TGTGCCTGGAGTGGTCCACTTGACACCGGGGAGACCCAGTACTTC; CDR3 protein: CAWSGPLDTGETQYF
CDR3 length: 14; clone size: few; D gene: -; J gene: TRBJ2-2; V gene: TRBV5-1; CDR3 DNA: TGCGCCAGCAGCTTGCAGGGTACGGCCGGGGAGCTGTTTTTT; CDR3 protein: CASSLQGTAGELFF
CDR3 length: 13; clone size: -; D gene: -; J gene: TRBJ1-1; V gene: TRBV7-3; CDR3 DNA: TGTGCCAGCAGCTTACACGGGGGAACTGAAGCTTTCTTT; CDR3 protein: CASSLHGGTEAFF
CDR3 length: 14; clone size: few; D gene: TRBD1; J gene: TRBJ1-2; V gene: TRBV11-2; CDR3 DNA: TGTGCCAGCAGCGAGATCCGGACAGGGGCCGGCTACACCTTC; CDR3 protein: CASSEIRTGAGYTF
CDR3 length: 17; clone size: -; D gene: -; J gene: TRBJ2-6; V gene: TRBV4-3; CDR3 DNA: TGCGCCAGCAGCCAAGCCCCTGCGATCTCTGGGGCCAACGTCCTGACTTTC; CDR3 protein: CASSQAPAISGANVLTF
CDR3 length: 18; clone size: -; D gene: TRBD1; J gene: TRBJ2-2; V gene: TRBV19; CDR3 DNA: TGTGCCAGTAGTACAGGATCCAGGGGGCACGCGAACACCGGGGAGCTGTTTTTT; CDR3 protein: CASSTGSRGHANTGELFF
CDR3 length: 17; clone size: -; D gene: -; J gene: TRBJ2-3; V gene: TRBV5-1; CDR3 DNA: TGCGCCAGCAGCTTGGCGGCGACTCCATCCCCCCCACATACGCAGTATTTT; CDR3 protein: CASSLAATPSPPHTQYF
CDR3 length: 13; clone size: -; D gene: TRBD1; J gene: TRBJ1-4; V gene: TRBV6-1; CDR3 DNA: TGTGCCAGCAGTCGGCAGGGGGGTGAAAAACTGTTTTTT; CDR3 protein: CASSRQGGEKLFF
CDR3 length: 14; clone size: -; D gene: -; J gene: TRBJ2-2; V gene: TRBV28; CDR3 DNA: TGTGCCAGCAAGGTCAGGGCGGACACCGGGGAGCTGTTTTTT; CDR3 protein: CASKVRADTGELFF
CDR3 length: 19; clone size: -; D gene: TRBD1; J gene: TRBJ2-6; V gene: TRBV7-8; CDR3 DNA: TGTGCCAGCAGCTTAGCGCGGGGACAGGGGGCGGGTGGGGCCAACGTCCTGACTTTC; CDR3 protein: CASSLARGQGAGGANVLTF
CDR3 length: 14; clone size: -; D gene: TRBD1; J gene: TRBJ1-3; V gene: TRBV28; CDR3 DNA: TGTGCCAGCAGTACCGGGACAGCCGGAAACACCATATATTTT; CDR3 protein: CASSTGTAGNTIYF
CDR3 length: 17; clone size: -; D gene: -; J gene: TRBJ2-6; V gene: TRBV19; CDR3 DNA: TGTGCCAGTAGTCCGGGGGACCCCTACTCTGGGGCCAACGTCCTGACTTTC; CDR3 protein: CASSPGDPYSGANVLTF
CDR3 length: 16; clone size: -; D gene: TRBD2; J gene: TRBJ2-1; V gene: TRBV28; CDR3 DNA: TGTGCCAGCAGCCCTTCTAGCGGGAGAATGTACAATGAGCAGTTCTTC; CDR3 protein: CASSPSSGRMYNEQFF
CDR3 length: 15; clone size: once; D gene: TRBD1; J gene: TRBJ1-5; V gene: TRBV19; CDR3 DNA: TGTGCCAGTAGTATGATGGGACAGGGGCGCGAGCCCCAGCATTTT; CDR3 protein: CASSMMGQGREPQHF
CDR3 length: 16; clone size: -; D gene: -; J gene: TRBJ1-5; V gene: TRBV15; CDR3 DNA: TGTGCCACCAGCAGAGATTATGGGGGCTCCAATCAGCCCCAGCATTTT; CDR3 protein: CATSRDYGGSNQPQHF
CDR3 length: 12; clone size: -; D gene: -; J gene: TRBJ2-3; V gene: TRBV7-9; CDR3 DNA: TGTGCCAGCAGCTTAATCGCGGATACGCAGTATTTT; CDR3 protein: CASSLIADTQYF
CDR3 length: 14; clone size: -; D gene: -; J gene: TRBJ2-5; V gene: TRBV19; CDR3 DNA: TGTGCCAGTAGCTCCAGTTGGGGTGGTGAGACCCAGTACTTC; CDR3 protein: CASSSSWGGETQYF
CDR3 length: 18; clone size: -; D gene: TRBD1; J gene: TRBJ1-2; V gene: TRBV4-1; CDR3 DNA: TGCGCCAGCAGCCAAGGAGGTGAAGAGGACAGGGCATTTCGTGGCTACACCTTC; CDR3 protein: CASSQGGEEDRAFRGYTF
CDR3 length: 13; clone size: -; D gene: TRBD1; J gene: TRBJ1-1; V gene: TRBV7-3; CDR3 DNA: TGTGCCAGCAGCTTGGACAGGGACACTGAAGCTTTCTTT; CDR3 protein: CASSLDRDTEAFF
CDR3 length: 14; clone size: -; D gene: TRBD1; J gene: TRBJ1-2; V gene: TRBV5-4; CDR3 DNA: TGTGCCAGCAGCTTAAATGGACAGGGTCATGGCTACACCTTC; CDR3 protein: CASSLNGQGHGYTF
CDR3 length: 15; clone size: -; D gene: -; J gene: TRBJ1-1; V gene: TRBV18; CDR3 DNA: TGTGCCAGCTCACCACGAGGGTTTGAAAACACTGAAGCTTTCTTT; CDR3 protein: CASSPRGFENTEAFF
CDR3 length: 11; clone size: -; D gene: -; J gene: TRBJ2-3; V gene: TRBV7-2; CDR3 DNA: TGTGCCAGCAGGGCAGGGGATACGCAGTATTTT; CDR3 protein: CASRAGDTQYF
CDR3 length: 14; clone size: -; D gene: -; J gene: TRBJ2-3; V gene: TRBV9; CDR3 DNA: TGTGCCAGCAGCGTACCCGGGAGTACGAATACGCAGTATTTT; CDR3 protein: CASSVPGSTNTQYF
CDR3 length: 14; clone size: -; D gene: TRBD2; J gene: TRBJ2-5; V gene: TRBV13; CDR3 DNA: TGTGCCAGCAGCTATGGGACTAGATGGGAGACCCAGTACTTC; CDR3 protein: CASSYGTRWETQYF
CDR3 length: 13; clone size: -; D gene: TRBD1; J gene: TRBJ1-2; V gene: TRBV19; CDR3 DNA: TGTGCCAGTAGTCGGGACAGAAGGTATGGCTACACCTTC; CDR3 protein: CASSRDRRYGYTF
CDR3 length: 12; clone size: -; D gene: TRBD1; J gene: TRBJ1-1; V gene: TRBV18; CDR3 DNA: TGTGCCAGCTCAGCGGACAGGACTGAAGCTTTCTTT; CDR3 protein: CASSADRTEAFF
CDR3 length: 15; clone size: -; D gene: -; J gene: TRBJ1-6; V gene: TRBV30; CDR3 DNA: TGTGCCTGGTCCCCAGTTAACTCCTATAATTCACCCCTCCACTTT; CDR3 protein: CAWSPVNSYNSPLHF
CDR3 length: 15; clone size: few; D gene: TRBD1; J gene: TRBJ1-1; V gene: TRBV19; CDR3 DNA: TGTGCCAGTAGTATAACGAGGGGGCTGGGAACTGAAGCTTTCTTT; CDR3 protein: CASSITRGLGTEAFF
CDR3 length: 16; clone size: -; D gene: TRBD1; J gene: TRBJ1-1; V gene: TRBV18; CDR3 DNA: TGTGCCAGCTCACAACCGGGACAGGGGAAAAACACTGAAGCTTTCTTT; CDR3 protein: CASSQPGQGKNTEAFF
CDR3 length: 15; clone size: -; D gene: TRBD1; J gene: TRBJ2-1; V gene: TRBV28; CDR3 DNA: TGTGCCAGCAGTTCCATTGGGACAGGGGTCCGTGAGCAGTTCTTC; CDR3 protein: CASSSIGTGVREQFF
CDR3 length: 13; clone size: -; D gene: -; J gene: TRBJ1-1; V gene: TRBV29-1; CDR3 DNA: TGCAGCGTTGAAGGGGGAGGGTGGACTGAAGCTTTCTTT; CDR3 protein: CSVEGGGWTEAFF
CDR3 length: 16; clone size: -; D gene: TRBD2; J gene: TRBJ2-3; V gene: TRBV25-1; CDR3 DNA: TGTGCCAGCAGTGACACGATAGCGGGGGGCACAGATACGCAGTATTTT; CDR3 protein: CASSDTIAGGTDTQYF
CDR3 length: 16; clone size: -; D gene: TRBD2; J gene: TRBJ2-1; V gene: TRBV6-1; CDR3 DNA: TGTGCCAGCAGTGACCCTAGCGGGGGGGCCTACAATGAGCAGTTCTTC; CDR3 protein: CASSDPSGGAYNEQFF
CDR3 length: 15; clone size: once; D gene: -; J gene: TRBJ2-1; V gene: TRBV19; CDR3 DNA: TGTGCCAGTAGGCCTAGGGCGGGTTTCTACAATGAGCAGTTCTTC; CDR3 protein: CASRPRAGFYNEQFF
CDR3 length: 15; clone size: -; D gene: TRBD2; J gene: TRBJ2-1; V gene: TRBV28; CDR3 DNA: TGTGCCAGCAGTCTTCCGGGACTAGCTTACAATGAGCAGTTCTTC; CDR3 protein: CASSLPGLAYNEQFF
CDR3 length: 15; clone size: -; D gene: -; J gene: TRBJ1-3; V gene: TRBV9; CDR3 DNA: TGTGCCAGCAGCGTAGGTCAGGTAGCTGGAAACACCATATATTTT; CDR3 protein: CASSVGQVAGNTIYF
CDR3 length: 14; clone size: -; D gene: TRBD2; J gene: TRBJ2-5; V gene: TRBV7-2; CDR3 DNA: TGTGCCAGCAGACCTAGCGGGAGCGGGGAGACCCAGTACTTC; CDR3 protein: CASRPSGSGETQYF
CDR3 length: 16; clone size: -; D gene: TRBD2; J gene: TRBJ2-3; V gene: TRBV4-3; CDR3 DNA: TGCGCCAGCAGCCAAGAGGTCGGGGGGGCGGCAGATACGCAGTATTTT; CDR3 protein: CASSQEVGGAADTQYF
CDR3 length: 15; clone size: -; D gene: -; J gene: TRBJ1-2; V gene: TRBV19; CDR3 DNA: TGTGCCAGTAGTATAGGCGGCAGTTTGGGGTTTGGCTACACCTTC; CDR3 protein: CASSIGGSLGFGYTF
CDR3 length: 17; clone size: -; D gene: TRBD2; J gene: TRBJ2-1; V gene: TRBV11-2; CDR3 DNA: TGTGCCAGCAGCTTAAGTTCCGGCGGGGGGGCCGGGAATGAGCAGTTCTTC; CDR3 protein: CASSLSSGGGAGNEQFF
CDR3 length: 16; clone size: -; D gene: -; J gene: TRBJ2-1; V gene: TRBV6-1; CDR3 DNA: TGTGCCAGCAGTGACAAAGGGAGCGGGTCCTACAATGAGCAGTTCTTC; CDR3 protein: CASSDKGSGSYNEQFF
CDR3 length: 14; clone size: -; D gene: -; J gene: TRBJ1-2; V gene: TRBV5-1; CDR3 DNA: TGCGCCAGCAGCCCCGGAGGTCAGGGGTTCGGCTACACCTTC; CDR3 protein: CASSPGGQGFGYTF
CDR3 length: 18; clone size: -; D gene: -; J gene: TRBJ1-3; V gene: TRBV7-8; CDR3 DNA: TGTGCCAGCAGCCCGGCCCGGGTGGGGGCGCAAATTGGAAACACCATATATTTT; CDR3 protein: CASSPARVGAQIGNTIYF
CDR3 length: 14; clone size: once; D gene: -; J gene: TRBJ2-2; V gene: TRBV6-1; CDR3 DNA: TGTGCCAGCAGTGAATCACTGCTCAGCGGGGAGCTGTTTTTT; CDR3 protein: CASSESLLSGELFF
CDR3 length: 17; clone size: -; D gene: -; J gene: TRBJ1-2; V gene: TRBV7-1; CDR3 DNA: TGTGCCAGCAGCCCTGCTCTTCACGAGGGAAAGATCTATGGCTACACCTTC; CDR3 protein: CASSPALHEGKIYGYTF
CDR3 length: 12; clone size: -; D gene: -; J gene: TRBJ1-2; V gene: TRBV7-9; CDR3 DNA: TGTGCCAGCAGCTCTGACGGATATGGCTACACCTTC; CDR3 protein: CASSSDGYGYTF
CDR3 length: 14; clone size: -; D gene: -; J gene: TRBJ1-1; V gene: TRBV5-1; CDR3 DNA: TGCGCCAGCAGCCCCGCATTGGGGCCCTCTGAAGCTTTCTTT; CDR3 protein: CASSPALGPSEAFF
CDR3 length: 13; clone size: -; D gene: -; J gene: TRBJ1-1; V gene: TRBV5-1; CDR3 DNA: TGCGCCAGCAGAGGCTCAATGAACACTGAAGCTTTCTTT; CDR3 protein: CASRGSMNTEAFF
CDR3 length: 15; clone size: few; D gene: TRBD1; J gene: TRBJ1-1; V gene: TRBV30; CDR3 DNA: TGTGCCTGGGGGAGGGGACGGACAGGGAACACTGAAGCTTTCTTT; CDR3 protein: CAWGRGRTGNTEAFF
CDR3 length: 19; clone size: -; D gene: -; J gene: TRBJ1-4; V gene: TRBV9; CDR3 DNA: TGTGCCAGCAGCGTCAGTGCTTGGGACGGCGGATTGTTTATGGAAAAACTGTTTTTT; CDR3 protein: CASSVSAWDGGLFMEKLFF
CDR3 length: 13; clone size: -; D gene: -; J gene: TRBJ2-5; V gene: TRBV29-1; CDR3 DNA: TGCAGCGTTGACGTGGGGGGTATGGAGACCCAGTACTTC; CDR3 protein: CSVDVGGMETQYF
CDR3 length: 13; clone size: -; D gene: TRBD1; J gene: TRBJ1-1; V gene: TRBV25-1; CDR3 DNA: TGTGCCAGCGTGGGACAGTTGAACACTGAAGCTTTCTTT; CDR3 protein: CASVGQLNTEAFF
CDR3 length: 16; clone size: once; D gene: -; J gene: TRBJ2-3; V gene: TRBV9; CDR3 DNA: TGTGCCAGCAGCGTATTCGGCTCCGCTAGCACAGATACGCAGTATTTT; CDR3 protein: CASSVFGSASTDTQYF
CDR3 length: 14; clone size: once; D gene: -; J gene: TRBJ2-5; V gene: TRBV5-6; CDR3 DNA: TGTGCCAGCAGCTTGGGGGGGACCGAAGAGACCCAGTACTTC; CDR3 protein: CASSLGGTEETQYF
CDR3 length: 15; clone size: -; D gene: -; J gene: TRBJ1-6; V gene: TRBV30; CDR3 DNA: TGTGCCTGGAGTGTCAAGGGAACCAATAATTCACCCCTCCACTTT; CDR3 protein: CAWSVKGTNNSPLHF